This TCR beta chain is from a study of T cell responses to AZD1222 COVID-19 vaccine. Study-wide points: Receipt of two AZD1222 doses was followed by a rise in Spike-specific TCR breadth and depth. Dominant at 160-218 and 743-854, vaccine-associated CD4 TCRs also spanned spike. White British people made up most donors, females outnumbered males, and clonal diversity was possibly underestimated. Repertoire collection took place solely once the T cell response had peaked.

Sequenced by immunoSEQ multiplex PCR; TCRdb stores in-frame clones only, minus some. This sample has roughly 99,000 clones; over 80% occur once, and the top ten carry 8% to 9.5%. A note on this clone: Antigen: not known.

This specimen was peripheral blood, taken 28 days after the second AZD1222 dose. The sequence derives from an adult who received the AZD1222 COVID-19 vaccine.

The CDR3 spells CASSRVSTGELFF. The CDR3 coding sequence is TGTGCCAGCAGCAGGGTCAGCACCGGGGAGCTGTTTTTT. The rearrangement links TRBV6-5 to TRBJ2-2, with D tentatively TRBD1 (5 bases). CDR1 and CDR2 from the germline V gene are MNHEY and SVGAGI. The CDR3 loop spans 13 amino acids. V was clipped by 6 bases and J by 4 bases, with 9 bases between them.